This TCR beta chain was found in a study of response to subunit inactivated influenza vaccine. This CDR3 region has 14 residues. The germline gives CDR1 KGHSH, CDR2 LQKENI. V was clipped by 5 bases and J by 5 bases, with 15 bases between them. TCRdb reprocessed the RT-PCR reads via MiXCR and lists one record per CDR3 protein. The data contain around 570,000 distinct CDR3 sequences, approximately 10% of them singletons. These data also formed part of another study, on T cells expressing NK-cell markers. That work contributes: TCR beta cDNA was generated via 5'RACE template switching incorporating UMIs. Dominant NKG2C+ clonotypes made up about 1.0-7.0% of CD8+ T cells in roughly 6 donors.

The V call is TRBV18, the J call TRBJ2-5, with D possibly being TRBD1 or TRBD2 (6 bases each). The sequences come from PBMCs from blood, collected on the day of vaccination. The source is a man aged 50-60 years who received an inactivated influenza vaccine. The CDR3 here is CASSTATGRETQYF. In nucleotides, the CDR3 is TGTGCCAGCTCAACAGCAACAGGGAGGGAGACCCAGTACTTC. Looking up the rest from reference TRBV18 and TRBJ2-5 gives the full variable domain: NAGVMQNPRHLVRRRGQEARLRCSPMKGHSHVYWYRQLPEEGLKFMVYLQKENIIDESGMPKERFSAEFPKEGPSILRIQQVVRGDSAAYFCASSTATGRETQYFGPGTRLLVL.